A single T cell receptor beta chain is shown here with its context. V dropped 0 bases and J dropped 3; count of bases not matched to a gene: 11. The germline CDR1 and CDR2 sequences are MGHDK and SYGVNS. This CDR3 region has 18 residues. Per the original methods: By means of reference gene primer amplification, nucleated cell counts were estimated. This table comes from immunoSEQ multiplex PCR, and its TCRdb copy is limited to in-frame clones, with some not included. D and trimming come from the DNA, and the V and J calls and clone size come from that table. The sample shows fewer than 150,000 clones, around 87% of them seen only once. The entry originates in a study of blood T cell repertoires in COVID-19. Study as a whole: Donors in the United States, Italy and Spain gave samples during acute or convalescent COVID-19.

This sequence joins TRBV25-1 and TRBJ1-2; the match to TRBD1 covers 9 bases. The sample comprised peripheral blood. The receptor comes from a woman aged 55-70 years with acute or convalescent COVID-19. CDR3 bases: TGTGCCAGCAGTGAATACAGAAACCCTAGACAGGGGGACTATGGCTACACCTTC. Protein product: CASSEYRNPRQGDYGYTF.